The clone carrying this T cell receptor (beta chain) was observed a handful of times. The antigen is not known. V dropped 3 bases and J dropped 0 bases, with 18 bases sitting between them. This CDR3 is 17 amino acids long. Germline CDR1 and CDR2: MDHEN and SYDVKM. The sample originates from a study of blood T cells in healthy people across ages. Study observations and caveats: Naive T cell percentage strongly correlated with TCR beta diversity.

The authors ran a second PCR of about 6 to 11 cycles using a sample-barcoded 5' primer and a J-beta primer mix. Per-sample output comprised a minimum of 2.5 million paired-end reads containing CDR3. Each CDR3 protein gets one entry after TCRdb re-called the 5' RACE reads with MiXCR. In the table there are 800,000 or so distinct CDR3 sequences, about 47% of which are singletons. This clonotype was obtained from an elderly man in good health. This chain uses TRBV28 with TRBJ2-7; tentative D call: TRBD1 (5 bases). Sequenced sample: blood. CDR3 amino acids: CASSFYNRQSFSYEQYF. In nucleotides, the CDR3 is TGTGCCAGCAGTTTTTACAATCGACAGAGTTTCTCCTACGAGCAGTACTTC.